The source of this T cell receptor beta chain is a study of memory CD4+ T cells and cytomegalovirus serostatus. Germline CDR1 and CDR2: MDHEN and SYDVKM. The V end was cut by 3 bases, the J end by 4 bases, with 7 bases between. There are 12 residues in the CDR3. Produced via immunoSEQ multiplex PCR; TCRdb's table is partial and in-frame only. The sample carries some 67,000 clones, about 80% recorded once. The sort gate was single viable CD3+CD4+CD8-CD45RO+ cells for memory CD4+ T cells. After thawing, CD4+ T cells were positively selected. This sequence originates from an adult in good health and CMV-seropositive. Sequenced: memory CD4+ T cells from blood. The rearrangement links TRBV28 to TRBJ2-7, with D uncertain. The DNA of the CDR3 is TGTGCCAGCAGTTTTTTGCGGTACGAGCAGTACTTC. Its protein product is CASSFLRYEQYF.